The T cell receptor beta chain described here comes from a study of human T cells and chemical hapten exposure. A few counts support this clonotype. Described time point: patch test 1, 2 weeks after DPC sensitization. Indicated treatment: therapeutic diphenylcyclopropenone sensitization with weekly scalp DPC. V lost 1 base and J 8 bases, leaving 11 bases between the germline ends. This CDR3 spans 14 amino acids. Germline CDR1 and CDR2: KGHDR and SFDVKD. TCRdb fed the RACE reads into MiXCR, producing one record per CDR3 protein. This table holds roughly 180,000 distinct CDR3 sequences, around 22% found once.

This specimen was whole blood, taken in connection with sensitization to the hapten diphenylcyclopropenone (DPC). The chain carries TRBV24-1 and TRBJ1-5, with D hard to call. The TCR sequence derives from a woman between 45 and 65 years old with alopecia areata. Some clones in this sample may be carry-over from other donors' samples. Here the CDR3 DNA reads TGTGCCACCAGTGATTTTGGCAGTTCAAAGCCCCAGCATTTT. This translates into CATSDFGSSKPQHF.